This is a list of T cell receptor beta chains from one sample in a study of blood T cell repertoires in COVID-19. Clones were sequenced by immunoSEQ multiplex PCR, and TCRdb holds only the in-frame ones, with some missing. The sample yields some 250,000 clones, nearly 90% seen once. Specimen: peripheral blood. These receptors were obtained from a woman in her twenties or thirties with acute or convalescent COVID-19. CDR3s include the opening cysteine and the closing phenylalanine or tryptophan. The order of the fields is CDR3 protein, CDR3 DNA, J gene, D gene, V gene, clone size. A D gene is named only where the DNA matches it firmly. Rows give clone size only sometimes, using once, few, many, or a class for an expanded clone.

cdr3_aa: CASSLVLTSGGTDTQYF; cdr3_nt: TGTGCCAGCAGCTTGGTGCTAACGAGCGGAGGCACAGATACGCAGTATTTT; j_call: TRBJ2-3; d_call: NA; v_call: TRBV5-5; clone_size: NA
cdr3_aa: CASSLALGNSGNTIYF; cdr3_nt: TGTGCCAGCAGCTTAGCCCTGGGCAACTCTGGAAACACCATATATTTT; j_call: TRBJ1-3; d_call: NA; v_call: TRBV7-8; clone_size: once
cdr3_aa: CASGGGLADQETQYF; cdr3_nt: TGTGCCAGCGGCGGGGGACTAGCTGATCAAGAGACCCAGTACTTC; j_call: TRBJ2-5; d_call: TRBD2; v_call: TRBV2; clone_size: NA
cdr3_aa: CASSLFGGSGGYTF; cdr3_nt: TGTGCCAGCAGCCTCTTCGGGGGATCGGGGGGCTACACCTTC; j_call: TRBJ1-2; d_call: NA; v_call: TRBV3-1/TRBV3-2; clone_size: NA
cdr3_aa: CASSLGQGTDTQYF; cdr3_nt: TGTGCCAGTAGTTTGGGACAGGGCACAGATACGCAGTATTTT; j_call: TRBJ2-3; d_call: TRBD1; v_call: TRBV19; clone_size: NA
cdr3_aa: CASVLADYEQYF; cdr3_nt: TGTGCCAGCGTACTAGCAGACTACGAGCAGTACTTC; j_call: TRBJ2-7; d_call: NA; v_call: TRBV2; clone_size: NA
cdr3_aa: CASGRTEETQYF; cdr3_nt: TGTGCCAGCGGGAGGACGGAAGAGACCCAGTACTTC; j_call: TRBJ2-5; d_call: NA; v_call: TRBV27; clone_size: NA
cdr3_aa: CASSPYPAGVNQPQHF; cdr3_nt: TGTGCCAGCAGTCCATACCCCGCAGGGGTCAATCAGCCCCAGCATTTT; j_call: TRBJ1-5; d_call: NA; v_call: TRBV27; clone_size: NA
cdr3_aa: CASSLGAGAGGELFF; cdr3_nt: TGTGCCAGCAGCTTAGGTGCAGGGGCTGGCGGGGAGCTGTTTTTT; j_call: TRBJ2-2; d_call: NA; v_call: TRBV11-3; clone_size: NA
cdr3_aa: CASSKQLAGVTDTQYF; cdr3_nt: TGTGCCAGCAGCAAACAATTAGCGGGAGTGACAGATACGCAGTATTTT; j_call: TRBJ2-3; d_call: NA; v_call: TRBV21-1; clone_size: NA
cdr3_aa: CASSESGSWDEQFF; cdr3_nt: TGTGCCAGCAGTGAAAGCGGGAGTTGGGATGAGCAGTTCTTC; j_call: TRBJ2-1; d_call: TRBD2; v_call: TRBV2; clone_size: NA